This T cell receptor beta chain was recorded in a study of OX40 agonist ivuxolimab in advanced cancers. Background on the study: A diagnosis of hepatocellular carcinoma, melanoma, renal cell or head and neck cancer was present in dose-escalation patients. Study conclusions and caveats: Low normalized T-cell clonal expansion also characterized some of the nonresponders. CD4+ and CD8+ blood T cells expanded clonally by week 6 at 0.1 to 3.0 mg/kg. Expanded peripheral T cells had an undetermined antigen specificity.

Assay: immunoSEQ multiplex PCR; the TCRdb copy retains only in-frame clones and omits some. The profile shows more than 65,000 clones, more than 70% of them singletons. Germline CDR1 reads SGHTA; CDR2 reads FQGNSA. The ends lost 5 bases at V and 3 bases at J; junction bases unmatched: 12. The length of the CDR3 is 16 residues. On this clone itself: Its antigen is unidentified.

The source is an adult with an advanced solid tumor such as melanoma, head and neck, liver or kidney cancer. The source was CD4+ or CD8+ T cells sorted from blood, collected in a trial of the OX40 agonist ivuxolimab. V gene TRBV7-2 combines with J gene TRBJ2-7; TRBD1 agrees at 8 bases. CDR3 coding DNA: TGTGCCAGCAGCCCGACGGGACAGGCGGTGTACTACGAGCAGTACTTC. This gives the protein CASSPTGQAVYYEQYF.